The following is a TCR beta chain sequence with its context. The data were taken from a study of blood T cells in healthy people across ages. Study background: Template switching picked up about one barcoded beta molecule for each two T cells.

V was pared by 2 bases and J by 7 bases, with 14 bases between. The CDR3 has 14 amino acids. The germline gives CDR1 SGHRS, CDR2 YFSETQ. Primed by a sample-barcoded 5' primer and a J-beta primer mix, a second PCR proceeded for about 7 to 11 cycles. TCRdb called the 5' RACE reads again in MiXCR, with one record for every CDR3 protein. This table holds around 1.1 million distinct CDR3 sequences, roughly two fifths found once. The sequence derives from a man younger than 35 in good health. The sample comprised blood. This chain connects TRBV5-1 to TRBJ2-3, with D unresolved. The CDR3: CASSFEASPNTQYF. The CDR3 nucleotides are TGCGCCAGCAGCTTTGAAGCATCCCCGAATACGCAGTATTTT.